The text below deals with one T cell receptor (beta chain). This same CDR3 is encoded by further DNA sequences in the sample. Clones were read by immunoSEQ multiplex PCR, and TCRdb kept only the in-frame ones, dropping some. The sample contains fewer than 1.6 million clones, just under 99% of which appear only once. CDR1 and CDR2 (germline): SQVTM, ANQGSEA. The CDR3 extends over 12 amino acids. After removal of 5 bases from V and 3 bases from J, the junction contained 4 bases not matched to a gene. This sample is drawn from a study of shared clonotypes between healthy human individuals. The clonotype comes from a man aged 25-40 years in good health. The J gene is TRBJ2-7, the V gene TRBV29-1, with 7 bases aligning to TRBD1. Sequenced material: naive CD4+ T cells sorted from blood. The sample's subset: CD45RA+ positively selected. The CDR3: CSVRDSYYEQYF. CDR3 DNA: TGCAGCGTTAGGGACAGCTACTACGAGCAGTACTTC.